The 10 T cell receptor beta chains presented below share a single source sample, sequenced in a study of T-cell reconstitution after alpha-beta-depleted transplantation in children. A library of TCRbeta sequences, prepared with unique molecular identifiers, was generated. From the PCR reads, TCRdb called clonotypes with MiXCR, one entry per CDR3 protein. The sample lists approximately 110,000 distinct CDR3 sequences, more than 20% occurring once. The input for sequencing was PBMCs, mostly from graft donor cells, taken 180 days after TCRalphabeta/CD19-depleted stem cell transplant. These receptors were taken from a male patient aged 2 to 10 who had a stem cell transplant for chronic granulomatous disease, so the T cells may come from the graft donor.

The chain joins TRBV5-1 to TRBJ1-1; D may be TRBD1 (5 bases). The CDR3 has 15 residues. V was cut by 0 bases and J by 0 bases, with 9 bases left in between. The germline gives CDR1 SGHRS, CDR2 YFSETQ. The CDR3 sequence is CASSLAGGLNTEAFF. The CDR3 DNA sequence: TGCGCCAGCAGCTTGGCCGGGGGTCTGAACACTGAAGCTTTCTTT.

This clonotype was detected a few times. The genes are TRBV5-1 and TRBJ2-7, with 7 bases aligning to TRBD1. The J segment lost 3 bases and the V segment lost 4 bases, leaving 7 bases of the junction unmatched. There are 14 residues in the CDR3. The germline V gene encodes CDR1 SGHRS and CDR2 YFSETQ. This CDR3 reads CASSRRTGDYEQYF. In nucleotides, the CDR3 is TGCGCCAGCAGCCGGCGGACAGGCGACTACGAGCAGTACTTC.

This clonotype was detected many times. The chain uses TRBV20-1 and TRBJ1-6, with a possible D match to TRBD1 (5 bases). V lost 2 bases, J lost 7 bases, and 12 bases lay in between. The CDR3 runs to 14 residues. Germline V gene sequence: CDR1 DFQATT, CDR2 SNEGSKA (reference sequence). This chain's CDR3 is CSARTGTANSPLHF. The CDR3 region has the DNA TGCAGTGCTAGAACCGGGACGGCGAATTCACCCCTCCACTTT.

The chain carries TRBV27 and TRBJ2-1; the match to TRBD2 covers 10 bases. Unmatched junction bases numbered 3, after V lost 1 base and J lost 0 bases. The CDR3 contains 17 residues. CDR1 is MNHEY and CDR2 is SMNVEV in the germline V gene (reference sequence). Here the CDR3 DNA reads TGTGCCAGCAGTTTATTTAGCGGGAGGAACTCCTACAATGAGCAGTTCTTC. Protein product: CASSLFSGRNSYNEQFF.

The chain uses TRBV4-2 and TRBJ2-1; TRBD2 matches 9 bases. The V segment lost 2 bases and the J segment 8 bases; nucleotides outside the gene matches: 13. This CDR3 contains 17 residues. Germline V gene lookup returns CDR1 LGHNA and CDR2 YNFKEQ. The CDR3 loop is CASSQTGAGGFKDEQFF. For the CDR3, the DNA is TGTGCCAGCAGCCAAACGGGAGCGGGAGGCTTTAAGGATGAGCAGTTCTTC.

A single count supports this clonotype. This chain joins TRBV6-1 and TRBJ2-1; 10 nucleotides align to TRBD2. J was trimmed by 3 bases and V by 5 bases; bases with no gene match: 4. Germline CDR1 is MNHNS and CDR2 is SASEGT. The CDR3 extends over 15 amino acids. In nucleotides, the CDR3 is TGTGCCAGCAGTCCTAGCGGGAGTATCTACAATGAGCAGTTCTTC. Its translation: CASSPSGSIYNEQFF.

The DNA for the CDR3 is TGCAGTGCTAGGCGGGGGGCGCAGCCCCAGCATTTT. Its protein is CSARRGAQPQHF. The chain couples TRBV20-1 to TRBJ1-5; D may be TRBD1 (6 bases). Germline CDR1 DFQATT, CDR2 SNEGSKA (reference sequence). V lost 3 bases and J 7 bases, leaving 10 bases between the germline ends. This CDR3 has 12 amino acids.

The CDR3: CSARKSGRPNEQFF. DNA for the CDR3: TGCAGTGCTAGAAAGAGCGGGAGACCCAATGAGCAGTTCTTC. The gene calls are TRBV20-1 and TRBJ2-1; 8 nucleotides align to TRBD2. The CDR3 sequence is 14 residues long. The J segment lost 6 bases and the V segment lost 2 bases, leaving 6 bases of the junction unmatched. Germline V CDR1 and CDR2: DFQATT, SNEGSKA (reference sequence).

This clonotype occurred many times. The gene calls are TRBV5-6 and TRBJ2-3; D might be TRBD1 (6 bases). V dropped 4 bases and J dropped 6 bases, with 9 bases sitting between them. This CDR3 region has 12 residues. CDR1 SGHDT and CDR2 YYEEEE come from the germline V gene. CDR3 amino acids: CASSEDRDTQYF. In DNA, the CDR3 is TGTGCCAGCAGCGAAGACAGGGATACGCAGTATTTT.

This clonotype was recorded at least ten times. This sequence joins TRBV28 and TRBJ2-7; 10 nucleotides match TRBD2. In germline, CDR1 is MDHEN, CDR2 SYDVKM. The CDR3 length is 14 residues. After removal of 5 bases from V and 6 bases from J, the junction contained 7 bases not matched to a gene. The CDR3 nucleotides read TGTGCCAGCAGTCCTAGCGGGAGATCGCTCGAGCAGTACTTC. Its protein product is CASSPSGRSLEQYF.